This T cell receptor (beta chain) was identified in a study of cytomegalovirus exposure and HLA in healthy donors. The study, taken as a whole, reports: Later, an analysis found that common viral pathogens appeared to be linked with several of the most significant clusters.

CDR1 and CDR2 (germline): DFQATT, SNEGSKA (reference sequence). This CDR3 contains 11 residues. Trimming took 5 bases from V and 8 from J, leaving 12 bases between them. Vbeta (60) and Jbeta (13) primers were used in the PCR. Assay: immunoSEQ multiplex PCR; the TCRdb copy retains only in-frame clones and omits some. The table records around 150,000 clones, under 70% of them present only once. To note about this clone: What it binds is not known.

The chain employs TRBV20-1 and TRBJ1-1; D is ambiguous. This receptor was obtained from a woman between 40 and 50 years old in good health and CMV-seropositive. The sample consisted of PBMCs. The CDR3 bases are TGCAGTGCTCCGAGTGGGCGCGAAGCTTTCTTT. Protein: CSAPSGREAFF.